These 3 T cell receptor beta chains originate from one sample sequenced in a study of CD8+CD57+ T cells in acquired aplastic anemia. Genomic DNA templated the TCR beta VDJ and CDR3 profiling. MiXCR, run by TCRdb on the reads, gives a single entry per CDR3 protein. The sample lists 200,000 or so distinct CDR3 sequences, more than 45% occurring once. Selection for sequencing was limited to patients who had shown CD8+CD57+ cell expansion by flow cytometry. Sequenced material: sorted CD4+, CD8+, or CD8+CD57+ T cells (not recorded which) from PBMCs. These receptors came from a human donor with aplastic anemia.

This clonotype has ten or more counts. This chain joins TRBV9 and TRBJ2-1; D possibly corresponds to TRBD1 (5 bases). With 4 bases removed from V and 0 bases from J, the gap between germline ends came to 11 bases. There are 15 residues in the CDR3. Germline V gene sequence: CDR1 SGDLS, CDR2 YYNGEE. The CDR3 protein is CASSPGASSYNEQFF. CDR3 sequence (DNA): TGTGCCAGCAGCCCTGGGGCTAGCTCCTACAATGAGCAGTTCTTC.

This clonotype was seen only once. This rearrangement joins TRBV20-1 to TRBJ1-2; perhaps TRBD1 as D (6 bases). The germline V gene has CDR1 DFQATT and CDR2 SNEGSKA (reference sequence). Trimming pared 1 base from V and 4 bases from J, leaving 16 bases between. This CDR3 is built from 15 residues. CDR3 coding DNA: TGCAGTGCTAGAGCCCGATCCGGGGGCGGCTATGGCTACACCTTC. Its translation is CSARARSGGGYGYTF.

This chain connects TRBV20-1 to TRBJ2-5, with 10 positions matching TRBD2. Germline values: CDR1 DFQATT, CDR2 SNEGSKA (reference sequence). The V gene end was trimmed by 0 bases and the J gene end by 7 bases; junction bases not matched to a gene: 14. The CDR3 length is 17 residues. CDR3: CSARDLEVAGGAGTQYF. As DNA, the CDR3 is TGCAGTGCTAGAGATCTGGAGGTAGCGGGGGGTGCTGGGACCCAGTACTTC.